This is a list of T cell receptor beta chains from one sample in a study of cytomegalovirus exposure and HLA in healthy donors. Assay used: immunoSEQ multiplex PCR; TCRdb lists only in-frame clones, some missing. The data show approximately 88,000 clones, about 78% seen once. Sample: PBMCs. These receptor sequences come from a man aged 18 to 29 in good health and CMV-seropositive. Both conserved end residues are part of each CDR3. Each record gives: CDR3 DNA, CDR3 protein, V gene, D gene, clone size, J gene. A D gene is named only where the DNA matches it firmly. Clone sizes are given selectively: once, few, many, or a class where the clone is expanded.

CDR3nt: TGTGCCAGCAGCCTGACAGTATTTATCGAAGAGACCCAGTACTTC
CDR3aa: CASSLTVFIEETQYF
v_gene: TRBV11-2
d_gene: .
abundance: .
j_gene: TRBJ2-5

CDR3nt: TGTGCCAGCAGCTGGACAGGGGGCTCCTACGAGCAGTACTTC
CDR3aa: CASSWTGGSYEQYF
v_gene: TRBV28
d_gene: TRBD1
abundance: .
j_gene: TRBJ2-7

CDR3nt: TGTGCCAGCAGCGTAGGGCAAAGAAGAGGTGAAGCTTTCTTT
CDR3aa: CASSVGQRRGEAFF
v_gene: TRBV9
d_gene: .
abundance: .
j_gene: TRBJ1-1

CDR3nt: TGTGCCAGCACCCAACGGCTAGAGGAGACCCAGTACTTC
CDR3aa: CASTQRLEETQYF
v_gene: TRBV28
d_gene: .
abundance: .
j_gene: TRBJ2-5

CDR3nt: TGTGCCAGCAGCCAGAAAACAGGTGCTGCTAACTATGGCTACACCTTC
CDR3aa: CASSQKTGAANYGYTF
v_gene: TRBV4-2
d_gene: .
abundance: .
j_gene: TRBJ1-2

CDR3nt: TGTGCCAGCAGTCCGGACAGGGGGCCCGGCAATCAGCCCCAGCATTTT
CDR3aa: CASSPDRGPGNQPQHF
v_gene: TRBV28
d_gene: TRBD1
abundance: .
j_gene: TRBJ1-5

CDR3nt: TGTGCCAGCAGCCCTGAGTTGCCTGGAAACACCATATATTTT
CDR3aa: CASSPELPGNTIYF
v_gene: TRBV7-9
d_gene: .
abundance: .
j_gene: TRBJ1-3

CDR3nt: TGTGCCAGTATGGGCGGGAGGGTCGGAACTGAAGCTTTCTTT
CDR3aa: CASMGGRVGTEAFF
v_gene: TRBV19
d_gene: .
abundance: .
j_gene: TRBJ1-1

CDR3nt: TGCGCCAGCAGCCAAAGTGTTGGCACCAACACCTTC
CDR3aa: CASSQSVGTNTF
v_gene: TRBV4-1
d_gene: .
abundance: .
j_gene: TRBJ1-2

CDR3nt: TGCGCCAGCAGCCAAGATGCCGGGGAGGGGACTGAAGCTTTCTTT
CDR3aa: CASSQDAGEGTEAFF
v_gene: TRBV4-1
d_gene: .
abundance: .
j_gene: TRBJ1-1

CDR3nt: TGTGCCAGCAGCTTTAGAGAAGGGGGCGCTTATGGCTACACCTTC
CDR3aa: CASSFREGGAYGYTF
v_gene: TRBV27
d_gene: TRBD1
abundance: once
j_gene: TRBJ1-2

CDR3nt: TGTGCCAGCAGCTTCCCCGGGACAGGGTACGAGCAGTACTTC
CDR3aa: CASSFPGTGYEQYF
v_gene: TRBV5-6
d_gene: TRBD1
abundance: .
j_gene: TRBJ2-7

CDR3nt: TGTGCCAGCGGAAGTCTAAGACAGGCCGACCTACTCTCTGGGGCCAACGTCCTGACTTTC
CDR3aa: CASGSLRQADLLSGANVLTF
v_gene: TRBV2
d_gene: .
abundance: once
j_gene: TRBJ2-6

CDR3nt: TGTGCCAGCAGCCAATCCACCACTTATGGCTACACCTTC
CDR3aa: CASSQSTTYGYTF
v_gene: TRBV16
d_gene: .
abundance: .
j_gene: TRBJ1-2

CDR3nt: TGTGCCAGCAGCCAATCCCAAGATACGCAGTATTTT
CDR3aa: CASSQSQDTQYF
v_gene: TRBV16
d_gene: .
abundance: .
j_gene: TRBJ2-3

CDR3nt: TGTGCCAGCAGTGTCCAAGGGGATGGCTACACCTTC
CDR3aa: CASSVQGDGYTF
v_gene: TRBV28
d_gene: .
abundance: .
j_gene: TRBJ1-2

CDR3nt: TGTGCCAGCAGCGAGGGACAGGGTAAAAATGAGCAGTTCTTC
CDR3aa: CASSEGQGKNEQFF
v_gene: TRBV9
d_gene: TRBD1
abundance: .
j_gene: TRBJ2-1

CDR3nt: TGTGCCAGCAGTTGGGGACAGGCCACGGGCGAGCAGTACTTC
CDR3aa: CASSWGQATGEQYF
v_gene: TRBV28
d_gene: TRBD1
abundance: .
j_gene: TRBJ2-7

CDR3nt: TGTGCCAGCAGCTTAGCAGGCAGGGGGCGAGAGACCCAGTACTTC
CDR3aa: CASSLAGRGRETQYF
v_gene: TRBV7-8
d_gene: TRBD1
abundance: .
j_gene: TRBJ2-5

CDR3nt: TGTGCCAGCCAAAGTCTAGCGGGAGGCGAGCAGTACTTC
CDR3aa: CASQSLAGGEQYF
v_gene: TRBV2
d_gene: TRBD2
abundance: few
j_gene: TRBJ2-7

CDR3nt: TGTGCCAGCTCAGGACAGGGGACCCCCTACGAGCAGTACTTC
CDR3aa: CASSGQGTPYEQYF
v_gene: TRBV25-1
d_gene: TRBD1
abundance: .
j_gene: TRBJ2-7

CDR3nt: TGCGCCAGCAGCTCAGGGGAGGGCCACACAGATACGCAGTATTTT
CDR3aa: CASSSGEGHTDTQYF
v_gene: TRBV5-1
d_gene: .
abundance: many
j_gene: TRBJ2-3

CDR3nt: TGTGCCAGCAGTTCTCCTCGGACTCGCAATGAGCAGTTCTTC
CDR3aa: CASSSPRTRNEQFF
v_gene: TRBV27
d_gene: .
abundance: .
j_gene: TRBJ2-1

CDR3nt: TGTGCCAGCAGCTTATCGGGGAGACCTTACAATGAGCAGTTCTTC
CDR3aa: CASSLSGRPYNEQFF
v_gene: TRBV7-9
d_gene: .
abundance: .
j_gene: TRBJ2-1

CDR3nt: TGTGCCAGCTCACCCCGGACTAATGAAAAACTGTTTTTT
CDR3aa: CASSPRTNEKLFF
v_gene: TRBV18
d_gene: .
abundance: .
j_gene: TRBJ1-4

CDR3nt: TGTGCCAGCAGCTTAGGCGACAATGAGCAGTTCTTC
CDR3aa: CASSLGDNEQFF
v_gene: TRBV7-9
d_gene: .
abundance: few
j_gene: TRBJ2-1

CDR3nt: TGTGCCAGCAGCTTGGCTAGCGGAACCTACGAGCAGTACTTC
CDR3aa: CASSLASGTYEQYF
v_gene: TRBV5-4
d_gene: TRBD2
abundance: .
j_gene: TRBJ2-7

CDR3nt: TGCAGCGTTAGGAGGGCCAGCACAGATACGCAGTATTTT
CDR3aa: CSVRRASTDTQYF
v_gene: TRBV29-1
d_gene: .
abundance: .
j_gene: TRBJ2-3

CDR3nt: TGTGCCAGCAGCACCGGGACAGGGGCTGAAGCTTTCTTT
CDR3aa: CASSTGTGAEAFF
v_gene: TRBV5-6
d_gene: TRBD1
abundance: once
j_gene: TRBJ1-1

CDR3nt: TGTGCCAGCAGTTACTCGTATCCCGATCAGCCCCAGCATTTT
CDR3aa: CASSYSYPDQPQHF
v_gene: TRBV6-5
d_gene: .
abundance: .
j_gene: TRBJ1-5

CDR3nt: TGTGCCAGCAGGGTGACTAGTACAGCAGATACGCAGTATTTT
CDR3aa: CASRVTSTADTQYF
v_gene: TRBV6-4
d_gene: .
abundance: once
j_gene: TRBJ2-3

CDR3nt: TGTGCCAGCAGTCGGTATAGGGGAATGGATACTGAAGCTTTCTTT
CDR3aa: CASSRYRGMDTEAFF
v_gene: TRBV2
d_gene: .
abundance: few
j_gene: TRBJ1-1

CDR3nt: TGTGCCAGCAGGAAGACAGGGCTAGATACGCAGTATTTT
CDR3aa: CASRKTGLDTQYF
v_gene: TRBV6-5
d_gene: TRBD1
abundance: .
j_gene: TRBJ2-3

CDR3nt: TGCAGCGTTGCCCCCGGACAGGGGAGCTACACTGAAGCTTTCTTT
CDR3aa: CSVAPGQGSYTEAFF
v_gene: TRBV29-1
d_gene: TRBD1
abundance: .
j_gene: TRBJ1-1

CDR3nt: TGCGCCAGCAGCTTCAACAGCTACGAGCAGTACTTC
CDR3aa: CASSFNSYEQYF
v_gene: TRBV5-1
d_gene: .
abundance: .
j_gene: TRBJ2-7

CDR3nt: TGTGCCAGCAGCTTAGGGACATCGAACACTGAAGCTTTCTTT
CDR3aa: CASSLGTSNTEAFF
v_gene: TRBV7-3
d_gene: .
abundance: once
j_gene: TRBJ1-1

CDR3nt: TGTGCCAGCAGACCCACCGGGGGACAGTACAATGAGCAGTTCTTC
CDR3aa: CASRPTGGQYNEQFF
v_gene: TRBV28
d_gene: .
abundance: .
j_gene: TRBJ2-1

CDR3nt: TGTGCCAGCAGTTTGGCCCAGAACTACAATGAGCAGTTCTTC
CDR3aa: CASSLAQNYNEQFF
v_gene: TRBV27
d_gene: .
abundance: once
j_gene: TRBJ2-1

CDR3nt: TGCAGCGTTGTTGTCCTCTATGGCTACACCTTC
CDR3aa: CSVVVLYGYTF
v_gene: TRBV29-1
d_gene: .
abundance: .
j_gene: TRBJ1-2

CDR3nt: TGTGCCAGCAGTCTAGCGGGAGGAGGAGATGAGCAGTTCTTC
CDR3aa: CASSLAGGGDEQFF
v_gene: TRBV6-5
d_gene: TRBD2
abundance: .
j_gene: TRBJ2-1

CDR3nt: TGCGCCAGCACAAGGACTTCACCCGACAATGAGCAGTTCTTC
CDR3aa: CASTRTSPDNEQFF
v_gene: TRBV5-1
d_gene: .
abundance: .
j_gene: TRBJ2-1

CDR3nt: TGTGCCAGCAGCGAGGACATTGTGATAAACACTGAAGCTTTCTTT
CDR3aa: CASSEDIVINTEAFF
v_gene: TRBV9
d_gene: .
abundance: .
j_gene: TRBJ1-1

CDR3nt: TGTGCCAGCATCGAAGAAGTGACAGGAACCTACGAGCAGTACTTC
CDR3aa: CASIEEVTGTYEQYF
v_gene: TRBV25-1
d_gene: .
abundance: once
j_gene: TRBJ2-7

CDR3nt: TGTGCCAGCAGCGTAAGCGGGAGGTCTGATACGCAGTATTTT
CDR3aa: CASSVSGRSDTQYF
v_gene: TRBV9
d_gene: TRBD2
abundance: .
j_gene: TRBJ2-3

CDR3nt: TGTGCCAGCAGCTCCACAGGGTCCTATGGCTACACCTTC
CDR3aa: CASSSTGSYGYTF
v_gene: TRBV6-5
d_gene: .
abundance: .
j_gene: TRBJ1-2

CDR3nt: TGCGCCAGCAGCTTGGTGGGGGGGGAGAACACTGAAGCTTTCTTT
CDR3aa: CASSLVGGENTEAFF
v_gene: TRBV5-1
d_gene: .
abundance: .
j_gene: TRBJ1-1

CDR3nt: TGTGCCAGCAGTGAGACAGGGGGAGGAAATCAGCCCCAGCATTTT
CDR3aa: CASSETGGGNQPQHF
v_gene: TRBV2
d_gene: TRBD1
abundance: .
j_gene: TRBJ1-5

CDR3nt: TGTGCCAGCAGTCAACAGGGGTTGAACACTGAAGCTTTCTTT
CDR3aa: CASSQQGLNTEAFF
v_gene: TRBV6-6
d_gene: TRBD1
abundance: .
j_gene: TRBJ1-1

CDR3nt: TGTGCCAGCAGCTTAGCTTACGAGCAGTACTTC
CDR3aa: CASSLAYEQYF
v_gene: TRBV13
d_gene: .
abundance: .
j_gene: TRBJ2-7

CDR3nt: TGTGCCAGCAGCTCCCCGGGGGGGGAGAAGTGGAACGAGCAGTACTTC
CDR3aa: CASSSPGGEKWNEQYF
v_gene: TRBV5-4
d_gene: TRBD2
abundance: .
j_gene: TRBJ2-7

CDR3nt: TGCGCCAGCAGCCAAGTCGACAGGGGTGGCTACGAGCAGTACTTC
CDR3aa: CASSQVDRGGYEQYF
v_gene: TRBV4-1
d_gene: TRBD1
abundance: .
j_gene: TRBJ2-7

CDR3nt: TGCGCCAGCTCGCCTCAGGGGATCAATCAGCCCCAGCATTTT
CDR3aa: CASSPQGINQPQHF
v_gene: TRBV5-1
d_gene: .
abundance: .
j_gene: TRBJ1-5

CDR3nt: TGTGCCAGCAGCTTGATTTCAGGGGAATCCCTCTTCTTC
CDR3aa: CASSLISGESLFF
v_gene: TRBV11-2
d_gene: .
abundance: .
j_gene: TRBJ1-2

CDR3nt: TGTGCCACCACGACAGGGTTGGGCACTGAAGCTTTCTTT
CDR3aa: CATTTGLGTEAFF
v_gene: TRBV28
d_gene: TRBD1
abundance: .
j_gene: TRBJ1-1

CDR3nt: TGTGCCAGCAGTGACTCGAGAGGAGCGGCGGCAGTACTCTTCTTC
CDR3aa: CASSDSRGAAAVLFF
v_gene: TRBV6-4
d_gene: .
abundance: .
j_gene: TRBJ2-1

CDR3nt: TGTGCCAGCAGCCCAATAGGGGGAAAGGCTGAAGCTTTCTTT
CDR3aa: CASSPIGGKAEAFF
v_gene: TRBV5-4
d_gene: .
abundance: .
j_gene: TRBJ1-1

CDR3nt: TGTGCCAGCAGGGGACAGGGGCTCACGAATGAGCAGTTCTTC
CDR3aa: CASRGQGLTNEQFF
v_gene: TRBV25-1
d_gene: TRBD1
abundance: .
j_gene: TRBJ2-1

CDR3nt: TGTGCCAGCAGTTTCCCCGGGGATCAGCCCCAGCATTTT
CDR3aa: CASSFPGDQPQHF
v_gene: TRBV28
d_gene: .
abundance: .
j_gene: TRBJ1-5

CDR3nt: TGTGCCAGCAGCCGGTCGGACAGGGCCAACACTGAAGCTTTCTTT
CDR3aa: CASSRSDRANTEAFF
v_gene: TRBV4-2
d_gene: TRBD1
abundance: .
j_gene: TRBJ1-1